The clone carrying this T cell receptor beta chain was seen at least ten times. Its antigen is not identified. Treatment here: PENTA 11 planned treatment interruption arm or continuous ART arm. At least 24 weeks of at least three-drug ART, in children 2 to 15 years. A 3' RACE protocol on RNA, with unique molecular identifiers, produced the TCR library. TCRdb processed the 3' RACE reads anew with MiXCR; each CDR3 protein has one entry. The profile shows some 90,000 distinct CDR3 sequences, around 6.9% of them singletons. The data originate from a study of HIV-infected children after antiretroviral therapy interruption. Study overall: All children had CD4+ count above 500 and viral load below 50 copies/ml.

General study findings and limits: The Gini coefficient of naive CD4+ repertoires rose, returning to baseline by 3 years.

V gave up 3 bases and J gave up 1 base; unmatched junction bases: 17. This CDR3 contains 21 residues. This rearrangement joins TRBV23-1 to TRBJ1-5; the match to TRBD1 covers 11 bases. TRBV23-1 is designated an ORF whose function remains uncertain. The source of this sequence is a pool of human donors with HIV. Sequencing used CD45RA+ CD4+ T cells from PBMCs, pooled from several time points, obtained from a donor given antiretroviral therapy, either interrupted or continuous. Subset of the sample: naive CD4+ CD45RA+ CD45RO- T cells. The CDR3, as DNA: TGCGCCAGCAGTCACTATCCGTGGGACAGGGGGAGTGATGGGAGCAATCAGCCCCAGCATTTT. It codes for CASSHYPWDRGSDGSNQPQHF.